The T cell receptor beta chain under discussion was sequenced for a study of persistence of HIV-infected CD4 T cells. Looking at the study overall: Median time on suppressive ART was more than seven years.

Nonspecific anti-CD3/anti-CD28 bead stimulation represents the broad CD4+ T cell repertoire. CD4+ T cells upregulating both CD40 ligand and CD69 were sorted as responding cells. Sequencing used immunoSEQ version 4 in survey mode. The protocol was immunoSEQ multiplex PCR, while the TCRdb copy is restricted to in-frame clones and leaves out a portion. The table has about 46,000 clones, just under 90% seen once. Trimming took 3 bases from V and 6 from J, leaving 17 bases between them. The CDR3 is 15 residues long. Per the germline V gene, CDR1 is SGHTS and CDR2 is YDEGEE. A single count supports this clone. Its specificity is not known.

The input for sequencing was CD4+ T cells sorted from PBMCs after roughly 20-hour stimulation, taken from a patient who received antiretroviral therapy. This receptor was taken from an adult woman with HIV who was CMV-seropositive. The genes are TRBV5-8 and TRBJ2-3; possible D gene TRBD2, 5 bases. The CDR3 is CASSSGIAGHDTQYF. The CDR3 DNA is TGTGCCAGCAGCTCGGGGATAGCAGGTCACGATACGCAGTATTTT.